These 27 T cell receptor beta chains were sequenced from one sample in a study of T-cell memory formation after mild COVID-19. One entry per CDR3 protein, called by TCRdb with MiXCR from the 5' RACE reads. The sample lists roughly 280,000 distinct CDR3 sequences; approximately 8.4% were seen once. What was sequenced was PBMCs or a T cell subset sorted from them (not recorded which). These receptors were taken from a man between 18 and 35 years old who had mild COVID-19 (a few samples of this study predate the infection). Cell type and time point are not known.

This chain links TRBV12-3 or TRBV12-4 with TRBJ1-5; 7 bases are shared with TRBD1. This CDR3 comprises 15 residues. After removal of 4 bases from V and 7 bases from J, the junction contained 10 bases not matched to a gene. The CDR3 DNA sequence: TGTGCCAGCAGTTATCTCGGGGAGGGGGCACAGCCCCAGCATTTT. It specifies CASSYLGEGAQPQHF.

The rearrangement links TRBV25-1 to TRBJ1-1, with 7 bases lining up with TRBD1. The CDR3 is 14 amino acids. V lost 8 bases to trimming and J lost 5 bases; unmatched junction nucleotides: 11. CDR1 and CDR2 from the germline V gene are MGHDK and SYGVNS. The CDR3 DNA reads TGTGCCAGCCGAGGATCGACAGGGAGGACTGAAGCTTTCTTT. Translated, it gives CASRGSTGRTEAFF.

The chain uses TRBV12-3 or TRBV12-4 and TRBJ2-5, with 9 bases aligning to TRBD2. The CDR3 runs 16 residues. The trim removed 6 bases at V and 6 bases at J, leaving 14 bases unmatched. The DNA for the CDR3 is TGTGCCAGCAGCCGGATGTGGCGGGGGGGCGTCAAGACCCAGTACTTC. Protein sequence: CASSRMWRGGVKTQYF.

At least ten counts were recorded for this clonotype. V usage is TRBV4-1 and J usage is TRBJ1-1; D is unclear. The V gene's germline CDR1 is MGHRA and CDR2 YSYEKL. The CDR3 contains 15 residues. V dropped 0 bases and J dropped 4 bases, with 12 bases sitting between them. CDR3 in amino acids: CASSQEEGRGTEAFF. Written as DNA, the CDR3 is TGCGCCAGCAGCCAAGAGGAAGGGCGAGGCACTGAAGCTTTCTTT.

The gene calls are TRBV18 and TRBJ1-4; 7 positions match TRBD1. Germline loops: CDR1 KGHSH, CDR2 LQKENI. Trimming took 2 bases from V and 6 from J; bases not matched to a gene: 3. The CDR3 loop spans 14 amino acids. In DNA, the CDR3 is TGTGCCAGCTCACCAGCCGACAGGGATGAAAAACTGTTTTTT. Translation: CASSPADRDEKLFF. Full variable domain (missing parts from reference TRBV18 and TRBJ1-4): NAGVMQNPRHLVRRRGQEARLRCSPMKGHSHVYWYRQLPEEGLKFMVYLQKENIIDESGMPKERFSAEFPKEGPSILRIQQVVRGDSAAYFCASSPADRDEKLFFGSGTQLSVL.

This clonotype has a handful of counts. The chain carries TRBV3-1 and TRBJ2-2; D remains unclear. Trimming took off 3 bases at V and 1 base at J, with 3 bases between the two ends. The CDR3 contains 13 residues. The germline V gene encodes CDR1 LGHDT and CDR2 YNNKEL (reference sequence). Written as DNA, the CDR3 is TGTGCCAGCAGCCACCTGAACACCGGGGAGCTGTTTTTT. Encoded protein: CASSHLNTGELFF.

This clonotype occurred many times. The V and J genes are TRBV12-3 or TRBV12-4 and TRBJ2-5, with D maybe TRBD1 (6 bases). V shed 5 bases and J shed 7 bases, with 14 bases lying between them. CDR3 length: 13 amino acids. CDR3 protein: CASSPGELATQYF. The CDR3 nucleotides read TGTGCCAGCAGTCCAGGGGAGCTGGCGACCCAGTACTTC.

The CDR3 loop is CSARAGAETQYF. DNA for the CDR3: TGCAGTGCTAGAGCCGGGGCTGAGACCCAGTACTTC. The chain combines TRBV20-1 with TRBJ2-5; D is perhaps TRBD1 or TRBD2 (5 bases each). V was cut by 1 base and J by 5 bases, with 8 bases left in between. Germline V gives CDR1 DFQATT, CDR2 SNEGSKA (reference sequence). There are 12 residues in the CDR3.

The gene calls are TRBV5-5 and TRBJ2-7; the match to TRBD1 covers 9 bases. The J segment lost 7 bases and the V segment lost 4 bases, leaving 9 bases of the junction unmatched. CDR3 length: 14 residues. CDR1 and CDR2 (germline): SGHKS, YYEKEE (reference sequence). The DNA for the CDR3 is TGTGCCAGCAGCGATACAGGGGGCAGGCAGGAGCAGTACGTC. This gives the protein CASSDTGGRQEQYV.

The V gene is TRBV5-1, the J gene TRBJ1-2; D perhaps matches TRBD1 (6 bases). The V and J ends lost 1 base and 7 bases respectively, with 11 bases between them. This CDR3 comprises 13 residues. The germline V gene encodes CDR1 SGHRS and CDR2 YFSETQ. The CDR3 DNA is TGCGCCAGCAGCTTGACAGGGTCGGCTGGCTACACCTTC. Translated: CASSLTGSAGYTF.

In its sample, this clonotype was seen a few times. The chain couples TRBV29-1 to TRBJ2-3, with D possibly being TRBD1 or TRBD2 (5 bases each). This CDR3 has 16 residues. Trimming took 4 bases from V and 0 from J, leaving 17 bases between them. From germline, CDR1 is SQVTM and CDR2 ANQGSEA. CDR3 protein: CSVVRGQTSSTDTQYF. The CDR3 DNA sequence: TGCAGCGTTGTTCGGGGCCAGACCTCTAGCACAGATACGCAGTATTTT.

This clonotype has ten or more counts. This sequence joins TRBV7-2 and TRBJ1-5; the D is unclear. The germline V gene has CDR1 SGHTA and CDR2 FQGNSA. This CDR3 region has 13 residues. V lost 5 bases and J lost 4, with 9 bases in between. The CDR3 here is CASSQRGNQPQHF. Here the CDR3 DNA reads TGTGCCAGCAGCCAACGGGGAAATCAGCCCCAGCATTTT.

A few counts support this clonotype. The chain employs TRBV5-1 and TRBJ1-4; D is unclear. Trimming left V 4 bases short and J 8 bases short, with 18 bases between. The CDR3 extends over 15 amino acids. Germline CDR1 is SGHRS and CDR2 is YFSETQ. CDR3 sequence: CASSPGGQMGEKLFF. DNA for the CDR3: TGCGCCAGCAGCCCGGGAGGGCAGATGGGGGAAAAACTGTTTTTT.

The sample holds many counts of this clonotype. The chain links TRBV5-6 to TRBJ2-1; no reliable D call. Trimming removed 4 bases at V and 0 bases at J, with 11 bases between. There are 15 residues in the CDR3. Germline V gives CDR1 SGHDT, CDR2 YYEEEE. The CDR3 nucleotides are TGTGCCAGCAGCCCTAGGTTGAGCTCCTACAATGAGCAGTTCTTC. Translated: CASSPRLSSYNEQFF.

The genes are TRBV7-2 and TRBJ2-5; 11 bases are a match to TRBD2. CDR1 and CDR2 from the germline V gene are SGHTA and FQGNSA. The CDR3 is 17 residues long. J lost 7 bases, V lost 5 bases, and 15 bases had no gene match. CDR3 region: CASSPLSLAGATGTQYF. CDR3 DNA sequence: TGTGCCAGCAGCCCGCTCTCACTAGCGGGGGCCACCGGGACCCAGTACTTC.

This clonotype appeared a few times. CDR3 loop: CASSFPQTHPRGEQFF. The CDR3 nucleotides are TGTGCCAGCAGCTTTCCTCAGACTCATCCCCGGGGTGAGCAGTTCTTC. The chain combines TRBV7-9 with TRBJ2-1; weak D call: TRBD2 (5 bases). Trimming cost V 3 bases and J 9 bases, with 21 bases left between them. The CDR3 is 16 residues long. Germline CDR1 reads SEHNR; CDR2 reads FQNEAQ (reference sequence).

This chain joins TRBV3-1 and TRBJ2-4; 7 bases are a match to TRBD1. J was trimmed by 8 bases and V by 4 bases; bases with no gene match: 20. The CDR3 length is 18 residues. Germline V gene lookup returns CDR1 LGHDT and CDR2 YNNKEL (reference sequence). CDR3 nucleotide sequence: TGTGCCAGCAGCCTAAATAATCTTCTAGGGACAGTGGGGGACATTCAGTACTTC. The encoded protein is CASSLNNLLGTVGDIQYF.

This clonotype appeared a few times. The chain has TRBV20-1 and TRBJ1-1; no definite D call. Trimming took 4 bases from V and 5 from J, leaving 11 bases between them. The CDR3 contains 12 residues. Germline-derived CDR1 and CDR2 are DFQATT and SNEGSKA (reference sequence). The CDR3 sequence: CSAKGGKTEAFF. The CDR3 DNA follows: TGCAGTGCTAAAGGTGGGAAAACTGAAGCTTTCTTT.

The chain combines TRBV6-5 with TRBJ1-5, with D tentatively TRBD1 (5 bases). The CDR3 totals 13 residues. V shed 6 bases and J shed 7 bases, with 13 bases lying between them. Germline V gene data show CDR1 as MNHEY and CDR2 as SVGAGI. The CDR3 sequence is CASSEQAGQPQHF. In DNA form, the CDR3 reads TGTGCCAGCAGCGAACAGGCTGGACAGCCCCAGCATTTT.

This chain connects TRBV7-3 to TRBJ1-6; D not certain. This CDR3 region has 15 residues. Germline V gene lookup returns CDR1 SGHTA and CDR2 FQGTGA. Trimming took 5 bases from V and 8 from J, leaving 16 bases between them. In DNA form, the CDR3 reads TGTGCCAGCAGCCCCTCGAGGGCGAAGGATTCACCCCTCCACTTT. Its protein is CASSPSRAKDSPLHF.

This CDR3 is CASSYSGRRNEQYF. CDR3 nucleotide sequence: TGTGCCAGCAGTTACTCTGGCAGGCGGAACGAGCAGTACTTC. The chain recombines TRBV6-5 with TRBJ2-7; D is unresolved. There are 14 residues in the CDR3. Germline CDR1 MNHEY, CDR2 SVGAGI. Trimming pared 0 bases from V and 5 bases from J, leaving 11 bases between.

This clonotype was observed at least ten times. The chain joins TRBV5-1 to TRBJ2-7; a weak D match, TRBD1 (5 bases). Per the germline V gene, CDR1 is SGHRS and CDR2 is YFSETQ. The CDR3 contains 14 residues. V dropped 0 bases and J dropped 6 bases, with 13 bases sitting between them. The CDR3 DNA reads TGCGCCAGCAGCTTGGTGGTAGGGGCATCCGAGCAGTACTTC. Translated: CASSLVVGASEQYF.

This chain joins TRBV24-1 and TRBJ2-7; 7 bases are a match to TRBD1. The CDR3 contains 14 residues. J was trimmed by 3 bases and V by 5 bases; bases with no gene match: 6. Germline V gene data show CDR1 as KGHDR and CDR2 as SFDVKD. As DNA, the CDR3 is TGTGCCACCAGTGGCCGACAGGGATTCTACGAGCAGTACTTC. It encodes CATSGRQGFYEQYF.

This clonotype turned up a few times. This sequence joins TRBV24-1 and TRBJ2-3; D gene unclear. V gave up 6 bases and J gave up 6 bases, with 15 bases separating them. In germline, CDR1 is KGHDR, CDR2 SFDVKD. The CDR3 contains 14 residues. The CDR3 nucleotides are TGTGCCACCAGTCCCTCGCAGGCCCGTGATACGCAGTATTTT. Protein sequence: CATSPSQARDTQYF.

This clonotype was seen a few times. The chain recombines TRBV4-2 with TRBJ1-1; 12 nucleotides agree with TRBD1. Germline-derived CDR1 and CDR2 are LGHNA and YNFKEQ. J gave up 0 bases and V 5 bases, and 7 bases lay outside the gene matches. CDR3 length equals 17 residues. The CDR3 protein is CASSFRDRGHMNTEAFF. As DNA, the CDR3 is TGTGCCAGCAGCTTTCGGGACAGGGGGCATATGAACACTGAAGCTTTCTTT.

In this sample, this clonotype turned up a few times. The junction differs from germline at one of its ends, possibly a read error. The chain joins TRBV29-1 to TRBJ2-1, with TRBD2 matching over 8 bases. The CDR3 has 13 amino acids. Germline V gives CDR1 SQVTM, CDR2 ANQGSEA. The DNA for the CDR3 is TGCAGCGCTGAACCGGGACTAGTTTATGAGCAGTTCTTC. Translation gives CSAEPGLVYEQFF.

This clonotype was observed a handful of times. The junction and the germline gene differ at one end; a read error may be behind it. V and J are TRBV19 and TRBJ2-1, with 8 positions matching TRBD2. CDR3 length: 15 amino acids. CDR1 and CDR2 (germline): LNHDA, SQIVND (reference sequence). Written as DNA, the CDR3 is TGTGCCAGTAGTATAGGCGGGGGGCCCTACAATGATCAGTTCTTC. Translating it yields CASSIGGGPYNDQFF.